Presented here are 7 T cell receptor beta chains from one specimen sequenced in a study of shared clonotypes between healthy human individuals. Generated by immunoSEQ multiplex PCR, the TCRdb table keeps only in-frame clones and is missing some. The sample lists some 690,000 clones; roughly 87% were seen once. The sequenced sample consisted of memory CD8+ T cells from PBMCs. Subset of the sample: CD45RO+ cells pooled with CCR7-negative TemRA cells. These receptors were obtained from a man younger than 35 in good health. Some clones in this sample may be carry-over from other donors' samples.

The J gene is TRBJ2-1, the V gene TRBV11-3; no definite D call. The CDR3 spans 15 residues. Trimming shortened V by 0 bases and J by 7 bases, and 13 bases separated the two germline ends. CDR1 is SGHNT and CDR2 is YENEEA in the germline V gene. CDR3 in DNA: TGTGCCAGCAGCTTAGATCGGTTCGTGGGTAATGAGCAGTTCTTC. This codes for CASSLDRFVGNEQFF. Variable domain in full (rest from reference TRBV11-3 and TRBJ2-1): EAGVVQSPRYKIIEKKQPVAFWCNPISGHNTLYWYLQNLGQGPELLIRYENEEAVDDSQLPKDRFSAERLKGVDSTLKIQPAELGDSAVYLCASSLDRFVGNEQFFGPGTRLTVL.

V usage is TRBV7-2 and J usage is TRBJ1-2; D might be TRBD1 (5 bases). The CDR3 covers 15 residues. Germline V gene data show CDR1 as SGHTA and CDR2 as FQGNSA. Trimming took off 4 bases at V and 4 bases at J, with 16 bases between the two ends. Here the CDR3 reads CASSSREKPSYGYTF. DNA of the CDR3: TGTGCCAGCAGCTCCAGGGAAAAGCCCTCCTATGGCTACACCTTC. Together with reference TRBV7-2 and TRBJ1-2, the CDR3 gives the full variable domain: GAGVSQSPSNKVTEKGKDVELRCDPISGHTALYWYRQSLGQGLEFLIYFQGNSAPDKSGLPSDRFSAERTGGSVSTLTIQRTQQEDSAVYLCASSSREKPSYGYTFGSGTRLTVV.

The V call is TRBV6-4, the J call TRBJ1-1; TRBD1 is a possible D gene (5 bases). The CDR3 is 13 amino acids. Trimming took 2 bases from V and 5 from J, leaving 9 bases between them. CDR1 MRHNA and CDR2 SNTAGT come from the germline V gene. The CDR3 sequence: CASSDVRGTEAFF. The DNA for the CDR3 is TGTGCCAGCAGTGACGTCCGGGGGACTGAAGCTTTCTTT.

The chain couples TRBV7-9 to TRBJ2-3, with D perhaps TRBD2 (6 bases). The V end was cut by 5 bases, the J end by 4 bases, with 19 bases between. CDR1 is SEHNR and CDR2 is FQNEAQ in the germline V gene (reference sequence). The CDR3 is 16 residues long. The CDR3 loop is CASSPMEEAGPDTQYF. The CDR3 DNA reads TGTGCCAGCAGCCCGATGGAGGAAGCGGGTCCAGATACGCAGTATTTT. The full variable domain, with the rest looked up from reference TRBV7-9 and TRBJ2-3, is DTGVSQNPRHKITKRGQNVTFRCDPISEHNRLYWYRQTLGQGPEFLTYFQNEAQLEKSRLLSDRFSAERPKGSFSTLEIQRTEQGDSAMYLCASSPMEEAGPDTQYFGPGTRLTVL.

This chain links TRBV11-3 with TRBJ2-7, with TRBD2 matching 7 bases. This CDR3 has 15 residues. Germline trimming cut 4 bases from V and 2 bases from J; bases unmatched to any gene: 8. The germline CDR1 and CDR2 sequences are SGHNT and YENEEA. In DNA, the CDR3 is TGTGCCAGCAGCTCCTATAGCGGGCCGGCCTACGAGCAGTACTTC. Its protein product is CASSSYSGPAYEQYF.

CDR3 sequence: CASSSPRRGTDTQYF. The CDR3 DNA reads as TGTGCCAGCAGCTCCCCCCGGAGGGGCACAGATACGCAGTATTTT. This chain uses TRBV9 with TRBJ2-3; D may be TRBD2 (6 bases). In germline, CDR1 is SGDLS, CDR2 YYNGEE. CDR3 length: 15 amino acids. The V end lost 4 bases, the J end lost 1 base, and 13 bases lay between the germline ends.

CDR3 region: CASSFTGIGEQYF. DNA of the CDR3: TGTGCCAGCAGCTTTACAGGGATCGGCGAGCAGTACTTC. The V and J genes are TRBV7-8 and TRBJ2-5; TRBD1 might be the D (6 bases). The closer fit of TRBJ2-7 to the DNA end suggests the J call may be wrong. This CDR3 has 13 amino acids. In germline, CDR1 is SGHVS, CDR2 FQNEAQ.